Listed below are T cell receptor beta chains from one sample, sequenced in a study of shared clonotypes between healthy human individuals. Data came from immunoSEQ multiplex PCR; TCRdb stores just in-frame clones and leaves some out. The sample holds roughly 2.2 million clones; approximately 93% are singletons and the top ten take 0.35% to 0.5%. What was sequenced was naive CD4+ T cells from PBMCs. These receptors all come from a man aged 18-30 years in good health. Some clones in this sample may be carry-over from other donors' samples. Each CDR3 is given with its conserved first and last residue. The D gene is left open where the match is weak. A row's size may be missing; if present it is once, few, many or a size class.

>.|.|TRBJ1-2|TRBV11-2
TGTGCCAGCAGCCGCGAAGGGAAGGGGTATGGCTACACCTTC
CASSREGKGYGYTF
>.|TRBD1|TRBJ1-2|TRBV2
TGTGCCAGCAGCGGACGAACAGGGGGAGATGGCTACACCTTC
CASSGRTGGDGYTF
>.|.|TRBJ2-3|TRBV2
TGTGCCAGCAGTGCAGACTCTCCGGGGGATACGCAGTATTTT
CASSADSPGDTQYF
>.|TRBD2|TRBJ2-1|TRBV30
TGTGCCTGGAGCGGGACTAGCGGGAGGGACTCCTACAATGAGCAGTTCTTC
CAWSGTSGRDSYNEQFF
>once|.|TRBJ2-3|TRBV18
TGTGCCAGCTCACCCGGCACAGATACGCAGTATTTT
CASSPGTDTQYF
>.|.|TRBJ2-7|TRBV4-1
TGCGCCAGCAGCCAAGCGAGCTCCTACGAGCAGTACTTC
CASSQASSYEQYF
>.|TRBD1|TRBJ1-3|TRBV25-1
TGTGCCAGCAGTGAATTGGGACAGGAGTTCTCTGGAAACACCATATATTTT
CASSELGQEFSGNTIYF
>.|.|TRBJ2-1|TRBV4-2
TGTGCCAGCAGCCAAGTACAGGGGGGGACAAATGAGCAGTTCTTC
CASSQVQGGTNEQFF
>.|TRBD1|TRBJ1-1|TRBV6-6
TGTGCCAGCAGTTATTTAGGACAGGCGAACACTGAAGCTTTCTTT
CASSYLGQANTEAFF
>.|TRBD1|TRBJ1-5|TRBV19
TGTGCCAGTAGTATAGTGCGGAGTACAGGGGGGAAGGATCAGCCCCAGCATTTT
CASSIVRSTGGKDQPQHF
>.|TRBD1|TRBJ2-7|TRBV29-1
TGCAGCGTGACCCCCGGGACAGGGGGCAGCGAGCAGTACTTC
CSVTPGTGGSEQYF
>.|.|TRBJ2-7|TRBV27
TGTGCCAGCAGTTTATCGAGTTACTCCTACGAGCAGTACTTC
CASSLSSYSYEQYF
>once|TRBD1|TRBJ2-3|TRBV5-1
TGCGCCAGCAGCTTCCTCGGACAGGGAACGACAGATACGCAGTATTTT
CASSFLGQGTTDTQYF
>.|.|TRBJ2-1|TRBV14
TGTGCCAGCAGCCAAGATAGAAAGACCTACAATGAGCAGTTCTTC
CASSQDRKTYNEQFF
>.|.|TRBJ2-6|TRBV7-2
TGTGCCAGCGACAGCCGGACCGGATCTGGGGCCAACGTCCTGACTTTC
CASDSRTGSGANVLTF
>.|TRBD2|TRBJ2-5|TRBV5-1
TGCGCCAGCAGCTCCCAAACTAGCGGTCAAGAGACCCAGTACTTC
CASSSQTSGQETQYF
>.|.|TRBJ1-1|TRBV18
TGTGCCAGCTCACCAGGACTACCGATCAACACTGAAGCTTTCTTT
CASSPGLPINTEAFF
>.|.|TRBJ2-7|TRBV27
TGTGCCAGCAGTTCCCCGACAAGGGCTAGCACCTACGAGCAGTACTTC
CASSSPTRASTYEQYF
>.|.|TRBJ1-2|TRBV4-3
TGCGCCAGCAGCCAAGGATATTCTAACTATGGCTACACCTTC
CASSQGYSNYGYTF
>.|.|TRBJ2-7|TRBV29-1
TGCAGCGTTGAGTTTACATCTGAGCAGTACTTC
CSVEFTSEQYF
>.|.|TRBJ1-1|TRBV7-2
TGTGCCAGCTCCGCCACCAGGGAGAACACTGAAGCTTTCTTT
CASSATRENTEAFF
>.|.|TRBJ2-2|TRBV7-3
TGTGCCAGCAGCCACTCCGGCGGGGAGCTGTTTTTT
CASSHSGGELFF
>.|TRBD1|TRBJ2-2|TRBV5-1
TGCGCCAGCAGCCCACCGGGACAGGGTTTCACCGGGGAGCTGTTTTTT
CASSPPGQGFTGELFF
>.|.|TRBJ2-3|TRBV7-2
TGTGCCAGCAGCTTAGGGATCGGGGAAGCAGATACGCAGTATTTT
CASSLGIGEADTQYF
>.|TRBD1|TRBJ2-5|TRBV5-4
TGTGCCAGCAGTCCCGGGACAGAGAAAGAGACCCAGTACTTC
CASSPGTEKETQYF
>.|TRBD2|TRBJ2-1|TRBV11-2
TGTGCCAGCAGTCCTATAGCGGGAAGCTCCTACAATGAGCAGTTCTTC
CASSPIAGSSYNEQFF
>.|.|TRBJ2-1|TRBV29-1
TGCAGCGTTCGACGGACCCTTGGGAATGAGCAGTTCTTC
CSVRRTLGNEQFF
>.|TRBD1|TRBJ2-5|TRBV6-5
TGTGCCAGCAGCCGAACCAGGGGGCGGGAGACCCAGTACTTC
CASSRTRGRETQYF
>.|.|TRBJ1-1|TRBV5-1
TGCGCCAGCAGTTACTCGAACAGGGCCACTGAAGCTTTCTTT
CASSYSNRATEAFF
>.|.|TRBJ1-5|TRBV5-1
TGCGCCAGCAGCTTGGGCCTAGACCCCAATCAGCCCCAGCATTTT
CASSLGLDPNQPQHF
>.|.|TRBJ2-1|TRBV5-8
TGTGCCAGCAGCTTGGGGGGTTTTACCGTTACAGTCAATGAGCAGTTCTTC
CASSLGGFTVTVNEQFF
>.|.|TRBJ2-5|TRBV20-1
TGCAGTGCTACAGTACAAGAGACCCAGTACTTC
CSATVQETQYF
>.|.|TRBJ2-1|TRBV4-2
TGTGCCAGCAGCCAAGTTGGACTCCCCAATGAGCAGTTCTTC
CASSQVGLPNEQFF
>.|.|TRBJ2-3|TRBV7-8
TGTGCCAGCAGCCCACGGACAGCGTTATTGAACACAGATACGCAGTATTTT
CASSPRTALLNTDTQYF
>.|.|TRBJ1-3|TRBV2
TGTGCCAGCAGTGCACAGGCAGTATCTGGAAACACCATATATTTT
CASSAQAVSGNTIYF
>.|.|TRBJ2-1|TRBV7-9
TGTGCCAGCAGTCTCCGGGCCTTCGGGTACAATGAGCAGTTCTTC
CASSLRAFGYNEQFF
>few|.|TRBJ1-2|TRBV18
TGTGCCAGCTCACCCCAGGGGCAGAACTATGGCTACACCTTC
CASSPQGQNYGYTF
>.|TRBD2|TRBJ2-1|TRBV6-5
TGTGCCAGCACCAAAGCGGGAGTATTGGATAATGAGCAGTTCTTC
CASTKAGVLDNEQFF
>.|.|TRBJ2-5|TRBV18
TGTGCCAGCTCACTGGCGACAGAGTACCAAGAGACCCAGTACTTC
CASSLATEYQETQYF
>.|.|TRBJ2-1|TRBV28
TGTGCCAGCAGTCCCAGGGGTGAGCAGTTCTTC
CASSPRGEQFF
>.|.|TRBJ2-1|TRBV7-2
TGTGCCAGCCGGTGGGACCACAATGAGCAGTTCTTC
CASRWDHNEQFF
>.|.|TRBJ1-5|TRBV19
TGTGCCAGTAGTACACCGGTGGGGGCCGCATCGGCCCAGCATTTT
CASSTPVGAASAQHF
>once|.|TRBJ2-3|TRBV6-6
TGTGCCAGCACCTACGGTAGGGGGAGCACAGATACGCAGTATTTT
CASTYGRGSTDTQYF
>.|.|TRBJ2-7|TRBV11-1
TGTGCCAGCAGCTTAGAGTTGGGGGGGCGGTCGGCCGAGCAGTACTTC
CASSLELGGRSAEQYF
>.|.|TRBJ1-4|TRBV2
TGTGCCAGCAATCGACAGGCTAATGAAAAACTGTTTTTT
CASNRQANEKLFF
>once|.|TRBJ1-5|TRBV19
TGTGCCAGTAGTATAGCCCTCAGGCAGCCCCAGCATTTT
CASSIALRQPQHF
>.|TRBD1|TRBJ2-1|TRBV19
TGTGCCACCTCTACGGGACAGGTTTACAATGAGCAGTTCTTC
CATSTGQVYNEQFF
>.|.|TRBJ2-3|TRBV28
TGTGCCAGCAGTTTTGGGAGTGTGTACGCAGATACGCAGTATTTT
CASSFGSVYADTQYF
>.|.|TRBJ2-3|TRBV7-3
TGTGCCAGCAGCTTAAGGGGCGGTACCGCAGATACGCAGTATTTT
CASSLRGGTADTQYF